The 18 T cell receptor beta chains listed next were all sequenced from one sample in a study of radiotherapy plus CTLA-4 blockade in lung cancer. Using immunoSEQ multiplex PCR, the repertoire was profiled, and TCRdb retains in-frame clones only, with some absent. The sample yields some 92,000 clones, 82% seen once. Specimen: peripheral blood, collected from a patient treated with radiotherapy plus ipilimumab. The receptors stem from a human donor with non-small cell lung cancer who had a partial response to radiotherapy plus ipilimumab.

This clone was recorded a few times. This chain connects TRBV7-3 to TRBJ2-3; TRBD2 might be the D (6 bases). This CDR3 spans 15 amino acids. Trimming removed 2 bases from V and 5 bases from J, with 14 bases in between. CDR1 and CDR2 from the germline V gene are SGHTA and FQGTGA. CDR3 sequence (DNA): TGTGCCAGCAGCTTATCAGGCGGGATGGGAGATACGCAGTATTTT. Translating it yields CASSLSGGMGDTQYF.

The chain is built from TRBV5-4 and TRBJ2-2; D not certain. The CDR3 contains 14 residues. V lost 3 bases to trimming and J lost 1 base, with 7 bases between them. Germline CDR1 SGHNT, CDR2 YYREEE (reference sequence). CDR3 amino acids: CASSSPKNTGELFF. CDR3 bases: TGTGCCAGCAGCTCCCCTAAGAACACCGGGGAGCTGTTTTTT.

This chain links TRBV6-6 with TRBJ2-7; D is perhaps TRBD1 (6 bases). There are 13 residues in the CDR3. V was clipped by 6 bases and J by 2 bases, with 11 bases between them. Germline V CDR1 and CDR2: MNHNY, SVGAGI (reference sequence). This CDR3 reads CASRNRDTYEQYF. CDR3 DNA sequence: TGTGCCAGCAGAAACAGGGATACCTACGAGCAGTACTTC.

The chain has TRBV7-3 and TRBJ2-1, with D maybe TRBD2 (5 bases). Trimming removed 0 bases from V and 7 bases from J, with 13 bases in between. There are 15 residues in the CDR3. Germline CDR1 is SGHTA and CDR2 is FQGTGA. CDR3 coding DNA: TGTGCCAGCAGCTTAACTAGGCTAGCCGCGAATGAGCAGTTCTTC. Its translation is CASSLTRLAANEQFF. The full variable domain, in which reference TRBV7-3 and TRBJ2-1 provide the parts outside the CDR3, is GAGVSQTPSNKVTEKGKYVELRCDPISGHTALYWYRQSLGQGPEFLIYFQGTGAADDSGLPNDRFFAVRPEGSVSTLKIQRTERGDSAVYLCASSLTRLAANEQFFGPGTRLTVL.

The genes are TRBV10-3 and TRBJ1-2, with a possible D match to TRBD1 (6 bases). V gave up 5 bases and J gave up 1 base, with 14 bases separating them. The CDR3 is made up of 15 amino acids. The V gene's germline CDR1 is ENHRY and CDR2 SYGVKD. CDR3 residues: CAISSRDTYNYGYTF. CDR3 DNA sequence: TGTGCCATCAGTAGTAGGGACACCTATAACTATGGCTACACCTTC.

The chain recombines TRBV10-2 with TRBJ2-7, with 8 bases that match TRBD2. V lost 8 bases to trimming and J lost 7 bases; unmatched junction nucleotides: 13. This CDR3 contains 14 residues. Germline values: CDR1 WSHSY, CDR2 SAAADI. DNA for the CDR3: TGCGCCAGCGGGAACGGGAGGGCCGTAGGGGAGCAGTACTTC. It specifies CASGNGRAVGEQYF.

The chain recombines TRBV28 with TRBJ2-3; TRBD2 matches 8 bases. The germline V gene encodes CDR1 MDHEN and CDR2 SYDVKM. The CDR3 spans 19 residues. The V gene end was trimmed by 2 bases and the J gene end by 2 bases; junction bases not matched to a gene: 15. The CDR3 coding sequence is TGTGCCAGCAGTTTAATGTTGGTAGGTGTAGCGGGGCCCACAGATACGCAGTATTTT. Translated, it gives CASSLMLVGVAGPTDTQYF.

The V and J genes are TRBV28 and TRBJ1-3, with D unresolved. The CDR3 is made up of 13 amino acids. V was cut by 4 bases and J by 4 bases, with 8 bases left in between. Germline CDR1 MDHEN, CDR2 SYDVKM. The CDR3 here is CASSWREGNTIYF. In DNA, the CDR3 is TGTGCCAGCAGTTGGCGGGAGGGAAACACCATATATTTT.

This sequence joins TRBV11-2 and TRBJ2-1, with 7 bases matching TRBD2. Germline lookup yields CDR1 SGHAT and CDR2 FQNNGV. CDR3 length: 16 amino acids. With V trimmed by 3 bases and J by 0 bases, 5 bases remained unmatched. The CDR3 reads CASSLERDFSYNEQFF. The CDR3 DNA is TGTGCCAGCAGCTTGGAGCGGGACTTCTCCTACAATGAGCAGTTCTTC.

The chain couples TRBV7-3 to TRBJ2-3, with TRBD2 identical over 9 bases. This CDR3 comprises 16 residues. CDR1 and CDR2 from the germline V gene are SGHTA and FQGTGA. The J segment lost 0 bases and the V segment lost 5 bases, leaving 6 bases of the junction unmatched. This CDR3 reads CASSPGLAPSTDTQYF. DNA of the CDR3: TGTGCCAGCAGCCCAGGACTAGCGCCTAGCACAGATACGCAGTATTTT.

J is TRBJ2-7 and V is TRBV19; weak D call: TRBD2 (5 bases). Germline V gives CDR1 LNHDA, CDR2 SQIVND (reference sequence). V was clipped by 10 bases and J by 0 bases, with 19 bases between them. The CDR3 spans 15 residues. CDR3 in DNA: TGTGCCATCCACAAACCGCGGGTAACCTCCTACGAGCAGTACTTC. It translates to CAIHKPRVTSYEQYF.

CDR3 coding DNA: TGTGCCAGCAGCTTGTACCGCTACACAGATACGCAGTATTTT. Translating gives CASSLYRYTDTQYF. The chain combines TRBV5-6 with TRBJ2-3; no firm D call. Germline V gives CDR1 SGHDT, CDR2 YYEEEE. The CDR3 loop spans 14 amino acids. Trimming removed 1 base at V and 2 bases at J, with 8 bases between.

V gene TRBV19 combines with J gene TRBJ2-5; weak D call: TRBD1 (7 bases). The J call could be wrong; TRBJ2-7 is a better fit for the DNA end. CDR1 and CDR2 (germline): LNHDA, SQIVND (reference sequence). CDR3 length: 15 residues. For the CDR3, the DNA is TGTGCCAGTAGCCCTGTGACAGGGAGGACCTACGAGCAGTACTTC. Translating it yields CASSPVTGRTYEQYF.

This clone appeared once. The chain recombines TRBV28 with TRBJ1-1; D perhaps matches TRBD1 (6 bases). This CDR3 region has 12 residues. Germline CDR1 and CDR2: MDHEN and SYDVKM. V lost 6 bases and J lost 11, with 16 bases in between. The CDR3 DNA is TGTGCCAGCAGCTACCAGGGGATGTTGGCTTTCTTT. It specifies CASSYQGMLAFF.

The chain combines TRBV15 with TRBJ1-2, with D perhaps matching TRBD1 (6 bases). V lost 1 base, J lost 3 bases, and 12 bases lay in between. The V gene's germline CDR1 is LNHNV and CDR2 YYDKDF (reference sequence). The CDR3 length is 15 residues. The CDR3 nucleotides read TGTGCCACCAGCAGAGGGGGAGGGGGAGACTATGGCTACACCTTC. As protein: CATSRGGGGDYGYTF.

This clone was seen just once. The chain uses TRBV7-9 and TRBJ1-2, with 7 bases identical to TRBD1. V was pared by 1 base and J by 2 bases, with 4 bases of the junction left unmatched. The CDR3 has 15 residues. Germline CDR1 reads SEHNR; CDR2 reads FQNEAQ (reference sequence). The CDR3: CASSLVQGKNYGYTF. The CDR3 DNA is TGTGCCAGCAGCTTAGTACAGGGGAAGAACTATGGCTACACCTTC.

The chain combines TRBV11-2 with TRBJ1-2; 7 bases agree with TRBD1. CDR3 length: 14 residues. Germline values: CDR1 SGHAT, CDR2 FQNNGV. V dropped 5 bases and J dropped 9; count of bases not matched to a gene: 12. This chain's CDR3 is CASSPETGRERYTF. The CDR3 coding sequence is TGTGCCAGCAGCCCGGAGACAGGGAGAGAGCGCTACACCTTC.

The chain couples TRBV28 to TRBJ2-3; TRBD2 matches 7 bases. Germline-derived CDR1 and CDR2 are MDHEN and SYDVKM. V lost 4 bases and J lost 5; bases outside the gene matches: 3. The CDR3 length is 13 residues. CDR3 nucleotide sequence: TGTGCCAGCAGTTCCATAGCGGGAGATACGCAGTATTTT. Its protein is CASSSIAGDTQYF. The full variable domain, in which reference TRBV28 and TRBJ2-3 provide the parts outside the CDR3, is DVKVTQSSRYLVKRTGEKVFLECVQDMDHENMFWYRQDPGLGLRLIYFSYDVKMKEKGDIPEGYSVSREKKERFSLILESASTNQTSMYLCASSSIAGDTQYFGPGTRLTVL.